This TCR beta chain was documented in a study of T cell repertoires in cytomegalovirus infection. Per the germline V gene, CDR1 is SGHTA and CDR2 is FQGNSA. V shed 4 bases and J shed 3 bases, with 9 bases lying between them. The CDR3 sequence is 13 residues long. TCRdb re-derived calls from the reads in MiXCR, one entry per CDR3 protein. The sample yields some 270,000 distinct CDR3 sequences, 22% seen once. Remarks on this clonotype: The antigen remains undetermined. A clone one base away is much larger, so this may be a read error.

The TCR sequence derives from a human donor in good health (CMV status not recorded). Some clones in this sample may be carry-over from other donors' samples. This sample comprised cultured PBMCs, obtained from culture after CMV antigen stimulation. The V gene is TRBV7-2, the J gene TRBJ1-1; D unclear. The CDR3 DNA reads TGTGCCAGCAGCTCAATGGAACACACTGAAGCTTTCTTT. Translation: CASSSMEHTEAFF.